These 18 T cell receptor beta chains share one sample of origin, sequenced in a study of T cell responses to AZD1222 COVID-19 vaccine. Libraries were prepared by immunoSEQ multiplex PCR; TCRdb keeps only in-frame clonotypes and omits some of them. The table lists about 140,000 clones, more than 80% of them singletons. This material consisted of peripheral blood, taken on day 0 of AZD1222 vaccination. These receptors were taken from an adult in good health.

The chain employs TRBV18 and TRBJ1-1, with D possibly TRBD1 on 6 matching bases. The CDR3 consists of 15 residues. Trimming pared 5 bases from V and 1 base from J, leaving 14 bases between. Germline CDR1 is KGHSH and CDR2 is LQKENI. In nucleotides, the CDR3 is TGTGCCAGCTCATTGGGACAACTCTCGAACACTGAAGCTTTCTTT. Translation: CASSLGQLSNTEAFF.

In DNA, the CDR3 is TGTGCCAGCAGCTTCTGGACGGGGCGAGGAGATGAGCAGTTCTTC. This codes for CASSFWTGRGDEQFF. The V gene is TRBV7-9, the J gene TRBJ2-1, with D perhaps matching TRBD1 or TRBD2 (5 bases each). Germline V gene data show CDR1 as SEHNR and CDR2 as FQNEAQ (reference sequence). CDR3 length equals 15 residues. Trimming removed 3 bases at V and 8 bases at J, with 17 bases between.

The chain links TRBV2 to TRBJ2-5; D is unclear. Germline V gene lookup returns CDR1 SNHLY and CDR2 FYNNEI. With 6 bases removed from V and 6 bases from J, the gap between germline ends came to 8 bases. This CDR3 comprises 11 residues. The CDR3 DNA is TGTGCCAGCAGAGCTGAGAAGACCCAGTACTTC. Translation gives CASRAEKTQYF.

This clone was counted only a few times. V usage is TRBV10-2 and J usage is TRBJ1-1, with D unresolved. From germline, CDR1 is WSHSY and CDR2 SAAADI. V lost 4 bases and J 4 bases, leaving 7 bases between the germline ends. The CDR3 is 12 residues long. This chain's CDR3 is CASSGGVTEAFF. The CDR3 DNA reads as TGCGCCAGCAGTGGGGGAGTCACTGAAGCTTTCTTT.

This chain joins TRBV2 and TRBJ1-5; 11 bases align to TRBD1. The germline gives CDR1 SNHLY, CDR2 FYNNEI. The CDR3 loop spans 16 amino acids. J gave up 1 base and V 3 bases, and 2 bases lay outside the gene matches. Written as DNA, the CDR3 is TGTGCCAGCAGTGAGGGACAGGGGGGCAGCAATCAGCCCCAGCATTTT. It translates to CASSEGQGGSNQPQHF.

CDR3 nucleotide sequence: TGTGCCATCAGTGTGAAGACAGACAACACTGAAGCTTTCTTT. It translates to CAISVKTDNTEAFF. J is TRBJ1-1 and V is TRBV10-3; D is possibly TRBD1 (5 bases). Germline V gene lookup returns CDR1 ENHRY and CDR2 SYGVKD. Trimming took 4 bases from V and 2 from J, leaving 11 bases between them. The CDR3 contains 14 residues.

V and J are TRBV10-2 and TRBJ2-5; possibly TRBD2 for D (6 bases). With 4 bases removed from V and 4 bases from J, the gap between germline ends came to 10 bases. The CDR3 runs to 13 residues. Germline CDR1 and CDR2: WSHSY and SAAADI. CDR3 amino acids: CASSGRRGETQYF. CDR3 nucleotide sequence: TGCGCCAGCAGTGGGCGGAGGGGAGAGACCCAGTACTTC.

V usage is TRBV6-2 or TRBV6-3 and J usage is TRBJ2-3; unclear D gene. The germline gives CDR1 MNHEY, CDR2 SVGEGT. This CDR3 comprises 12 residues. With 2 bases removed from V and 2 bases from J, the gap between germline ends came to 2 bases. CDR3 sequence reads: CASSYPTDTQYF. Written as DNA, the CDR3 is TGTGCCAGCAGTTACCCCACAGATACGCAGTATTTT.

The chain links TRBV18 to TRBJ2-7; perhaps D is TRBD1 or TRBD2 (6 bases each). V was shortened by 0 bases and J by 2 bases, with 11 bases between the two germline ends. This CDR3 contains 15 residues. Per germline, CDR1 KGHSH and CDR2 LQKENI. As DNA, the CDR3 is TGTGCCAGCTCACCACCTGACAGGAGGGCCTACGAGCAGTACTTC. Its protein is CASSPPDRRAYEQYF.

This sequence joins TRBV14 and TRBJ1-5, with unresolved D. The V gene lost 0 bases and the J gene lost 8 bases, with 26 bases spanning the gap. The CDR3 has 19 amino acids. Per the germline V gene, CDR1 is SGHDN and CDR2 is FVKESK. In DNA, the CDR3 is TGTGCCAGCAGCCAAGAGGGGTTATACGCCCTTAGAATGACAAAGCCCCAGCATTTT. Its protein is CASSQEGLYALRMTKPQHF.

Here the CDR3 reads CSVEDPWGGNTIYF. Here the CDR3 DNA reads TGCAGCGTTGAAGACCCTTGGGGGGGAAACACCATATATTTT. V gene TRBV29-1 combines with J gene TRBJ1-3; weak D call: TRBD1 (5 bases). Germline V lookup: CDR1 SQVTM, CDR2 ANQGSEA. This CDR3 is 14 amino acids long. Trimming removed 0 bases at V and 4 bases at J, with 10 bases between. The full variable domain, completed using reference TRBV29-1 and TRBJ1-3, is SAVISQKPSRDICQRGTSLTIQCQVDSQVTMMFWYRQQPGQSLTLIATANQGSEATYESGFVIDKFPISRPNLTFSTLTVSNMSPEDSSIYLCSVEDPWGGNTIYFGEGSWLTVV.

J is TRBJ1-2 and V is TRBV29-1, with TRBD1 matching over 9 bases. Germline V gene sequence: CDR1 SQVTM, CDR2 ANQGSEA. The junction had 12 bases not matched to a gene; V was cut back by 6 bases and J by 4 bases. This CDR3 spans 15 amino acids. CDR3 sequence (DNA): TGCAGCGTAGCCTCGGGACAGGGAGGGGGCTATGGCTACACCTTC. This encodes CSVASGQGGGYGYTF. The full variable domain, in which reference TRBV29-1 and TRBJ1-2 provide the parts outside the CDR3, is SAVISQKPSRDICQRGTSLTIQCQVDSQVTMMFWYRQQPGQSLTLIATANQGSEATYESGFVIDKFPISRPNLTFSTLTVSNMSPEDSSIYLCSVASGQGGGYGYTFGSGTRLTVV.

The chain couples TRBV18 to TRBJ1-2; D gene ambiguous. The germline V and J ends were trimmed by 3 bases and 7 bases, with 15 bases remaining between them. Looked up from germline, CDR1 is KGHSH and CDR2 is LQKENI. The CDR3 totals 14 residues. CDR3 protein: CASSPGGGDGGYTF. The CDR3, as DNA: TGTGCCAGCTCACCGGGAGGCGGGGATGGTGGCTACACCTTC.

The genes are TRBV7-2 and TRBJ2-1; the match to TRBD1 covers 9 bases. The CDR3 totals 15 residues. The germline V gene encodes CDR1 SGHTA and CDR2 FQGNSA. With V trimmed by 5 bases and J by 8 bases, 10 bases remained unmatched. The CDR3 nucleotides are TGTGCCAGCAGCGTAGTTGGGACAGGGATCGATGAGCAGTTCTTC. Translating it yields CASSVVGTGIDEQFF.

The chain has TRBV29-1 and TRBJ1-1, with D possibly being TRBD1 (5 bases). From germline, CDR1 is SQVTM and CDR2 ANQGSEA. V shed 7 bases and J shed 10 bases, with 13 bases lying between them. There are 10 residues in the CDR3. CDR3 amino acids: CSASTELAFF. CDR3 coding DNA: TGCAGCGCCTCGACAGAATTAGCTTTCTTT.

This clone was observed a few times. The CDR3, as DNA: TGTGCCTGGAGCGGGGACATGAACACTGAAGCTTTCTTT. This encodes CAWSGDMNTEAFF. The rearrangement joins TRBV30 to TRBJ1-1; a weak D match, TRBD1 (6 bases). Trimming stripped 3 bases from V and 0 bases from J, with 8 bases between. The CDR3 runs to 13 residues. Germline-derived CDR1 and CDR2 are GTSNPN and SVGIG (reference sequence).

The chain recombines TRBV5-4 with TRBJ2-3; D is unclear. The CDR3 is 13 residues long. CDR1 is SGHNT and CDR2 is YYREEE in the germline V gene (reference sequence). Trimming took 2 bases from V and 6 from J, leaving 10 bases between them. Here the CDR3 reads CASSFDVQDTQYF. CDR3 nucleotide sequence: TGTGCCAGCAGCTTTGACGTTCAGGATACGCAGTATTTT.

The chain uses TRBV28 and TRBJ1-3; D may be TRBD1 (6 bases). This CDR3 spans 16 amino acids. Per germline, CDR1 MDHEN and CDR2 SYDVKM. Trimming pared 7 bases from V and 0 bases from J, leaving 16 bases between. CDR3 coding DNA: TGTGCCAGCAAACTGATGGGGGCCCTCTCTGGAAACACCATATATTTT. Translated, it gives CASKLMGALSGNTIYF.